The sequence of this T cell receptor (beta chain) was determined in a study of Ad26.COV2.S vaccination and SARS-CoV-2 variants. Looked up from germline, CDR1 is SGHTA and CDR2 is FQGNSA. The V and J ends lost 5 bases and 3 bases respectively, with 11 bases between them. This CDR3 contains 14 residues. The sample's treatment: some 20 received Ad26.COV2.S at low or high dose, single or two shots; five or six received placebo; per-sample allocation not given. The samples date from day 63 after the first vaccine or placebo injection. This clone was recorded a few times. Generated by immunoSEQ multiplex PCR, the TCRdb table keeps only in-frame clones and is missing some. The sample records more than 300,000 clones, around 83% being singletons.

This TCR came from a person between 18 and 65 years old who received the Ad26.COV2.S COVID-19 vaccine or a placebo. The V call is TRBV7-2, the J call TRBJ2-1, with D perhaps matching TRBD2 (6 bases). The specimen was peripheral blood, collected in a trial of Ad26.COV2.S vaccine versus placebo. The CDR3 nucleotides read TGTGCCAGCAGCCCCGGAGGGGTCTACAATGAGCAGTTCTTC. This encodes CASSPGGVYNEQFF.